A single sample is the source of the 9 T cell receptor beta chains below, sequenced in a study of read filtering for tumor transcriptome and immune sequencing. This library used approximately 370 ng RNA and molecular barcoded adaptors spanning alpha/delta and beta/gamma chains. TCRdb processed the reads anew with MiXCR; each CDR3 protein has one entry. Of roughly 61,000 distinct CDR3 sequences in the sample, 12% are singletons; the top ten hold roughly 17%. The material sequenced was a population of CD138-negative cells sorted from bone marrow. The receptors come from a donor over 35 with multiple myeloma.

This chain connects TRBV7-9 to TRBJ1-5, with a weak D call TRBD1 (6 bases). Per germline, CDR1 SEHNR and CDR2 FQNEAQ (reference sequence). Trimming took 4 bases from V and 1 from J, leaving 14 bases between them. The length of the CDR3 is 16 residues. CDR3 residues: CASSSQAGASNQPQHF. The CDR3 DNA is TGTGCCAGCAGCTCGCAGGCGGGGGCCAGCAATCAGCCCCAGCATTTT.

This clonotype was observed a handful of times. A much larger clone sits a single nucleotide away, making a read error possible. The CDR3 region is CATRGTENTEALF. The CDR3 nucleotides read TGTGCCACCCGGGGGACGGAGAACACTGAAGCTCTCTTT. This rearrangement joins TRBV10-3 to TRBJ1-1; possibly TRBD1 for D (5 bases). Germline CDR1 is ENHRY and CDR2 is SYGVKD. This CDR3 spans 13 amino acids.

This clonotype was seen many times. V and J are TRBV6-1 and TRBJ1-1; possibly TRBD1 for D (6 bases). The length of the CDR3 is 14 residues. The V end lost 2 bases, the J end lost 4 bases, and 11 bases lay between the germline ends. From germline, CDR1 is MNHNS and CDR2 SASEGT. In DNA, the CDR3 is TGTGCCAGCAGTGAATGGGCAGGGGCCACTGAAGCTTTCTTT. It specifies CASSEWAGATEAFF.

This clonotype has a count of ten or more. The V gene is TRBV7-3, the J gene TRBJ2-1, with 7 bases matching TRBD1. V lost 3 bases to trimming and J lost 5 bases; unmatched junction nucleotides: 4. Germline CDR1 SGHTA, CDR2 FQGTGA. The CDR3 is 14 amino acids. This CDR3 is CASSLGQWNNEQFF. The CDR3 region has the DNA TGTGCCAGCAGCTTGGGACAGTGGAACAATGAGCAGTTCTTC. Full variable domain (remainder filled in from reference TRBV7-3 and TRBJ2-1): GAGVSQTPSNKVTEKGKYVELRCDPISGHTALYWYRQSLGQGPEFLIYFQGTGAADDSGLPNDRFFAVRPEGSVSTLKIQRTERGDSAVYLCASSLGQWNNEQFFGPGTRLTVL.

On this clonotype itself: The CDR3 does not end in the conserved phenylalanine or tryptophan, so this is likely a read error. V is TRBV7-9 and J is TRBJ1-1, with D unresolved. Germline values: CDR1 SEHNR, CDR2 FQNEAQ (reference sequence). V was cut by 0 bases and J by 10 bases, with 9 bases left in between. The CDR3 spans 12 residues. The CDR3 nucleotides are TGTGCCAGCAGCTTAGCCAGAGGAGGAGCTTTCCTT. This translates into CASSLARGGAFL.

The chain is built from TRBV6-6 and TRBJ2-3; TRBD1 aligns across 9 bases. The germline gives CDR1 MNHNY, CDR2 SVGAGI (reference sequence). V trimming: 6 bases; J trimming: 1 base; junction bases outside the gene matches: 8. The CDR3 covers 16 residues. In DNA, the CDR3 is TGTGCCAGCAGGGGGTTGGACAGGGGAGGCACAGATACGCAGTATTTT. It is translated as CASRGLDRGGTDTQYF.

The CDR3 protein is CASSLRATFNTGELFF. The CDR3 DNA is TGTGCCAGCAGCTTAAGGGCAACTTTCAACACCGGGGAGCTGTTTTTT. The chain is built from TRBV11-2 and TRBJ2-2; D is ambiguous. CDR1 is SGHAT, CDR2 FQNNGV, per germline. Trimming took off 2 bases at V and 2 bases at J, with 12 bases between the two ends. CDR3 length: 16 residues. Full variable domain (remainder filled in from reference TRBV11-2 and TRBJ2-2): EAGVAQSPRYKIIEKRQSVAFWCNPISGHATLYWYQQILGQGPKLLIQFQNNGVVDDSQLPKDRFSAERLKGVDSTLKIQPAKLEDSAVYLCASSLRATFNTGELFFGEGSRLTVL.

V usage is TRBV7-6 and J usage is TRBJ2-2; no clear D. V lost 1 base and J 6 bases, leaving 6 bases between the germline ends. Germline V gives CDR1 SGHVS, CDR2 FNYEAQ. The CDR3 loop spans 13 amino acids. The CDR3, as DNA: TGTGCCAGCAGCTTAGGCCGAGCCGGGGAGCTGTTTTTT. This sequence encodes CASSLGRAGELFF.

This clonotype was detected many times. This chain joins TRBV5-1 and TRBJ2-3, with TRBD2 identical over 7 bases. CDR3 length: 15 residues. Per germline, CDR1 SGHRS and CDR2 YFSETQ. Trimming cost V 3 bases and J 0 bases; bases outside gene matches: 4. This CDR3 is CASSSGGTSTDTQYF. CDR3 nucleotide sequence: TGCGCCAGCAGCTCCGGGGGGACTAGCACAGATACGCAGTATTTT.